Below, 26 T cell receptor beta chains from the same sample are listed, as sequenced in a study of blood T cell repertoires in COVID-19. This table comes from immunoSEQ multiplex PCR, and its TCRdb copy is limited to in-frame clones, with some not included. The table includes roughly 200,000 clones, over 75% detected once. Sequencing was done on a sample of peripheral blood. The receptor set was obtained from a woman aged 80 or over with active or convalescent COVID-19.

The rearrangement links TRBV6-5 to TRBJ1-2, with 9 positions matching TRBD1. V was clipped by 6 bases and J by 4 bases; unmatched bases: 6. The CDR3 length is 14 residues. Germline V gene sequence: CDR1 MNHEY, CDR2 SVGAGI. CDR3 sequence reads: CASRRTGDGYGYTF. The CDR3 nucleotides read TGTGCCAGCAGGCGGACAGGGGACGGCTATGGCTACACCTTC.

The chain couples TRBV24-1 to TRBJ2-7, with 12 bases aligning to TRBD1. Trimming removed 3 bases from V and 7 bases from J; junction bases left unmatched: 6. The CDR3 spans 15 residues. The germline CDR1 and CDR2 sequences are KGHDR and SFDVKD. The CDR3 protein is CATSDPGQGAWEQYF. CDR3 nucleotide sequence: TGTGCCACCAGTGATCCGGGACAGGGGGCGTGGGAGCAGTACTTC.

The rearrangement links TRBV20-1 to TRBJ2-3, with 7 bases lining up with TRBD2. Germline CDR1 DFQATT, CDR2 SNEGSKA (reference sequence). The CDR3 spans 14 residues. After removal of 3 bases from V and 2 bases from J, the junction contained 5 bases not matched to a gene. CDR3 sequence (DNA): TGCAGTGCTAGTGAGCGGGGTTACACAGATACGCAGTATTTT. This codes for CSASERGYTDTQYF.

The chain carries TRBV28 and TRBJ1-6, with 10 bases aligning to TRBD1. V was clipped by 2 bases and J by 2 bases; unmatched bases: 12. This CDR3 spans 20 amino acids. Germline assignment: CDR1 MDHEN and CDR2 SYDVKM. The DNA for the CDR3 is TGTGCCAGCAGTTTAATATCGATGGGACAGGGGACAACCTATAATTCACCCCTCCACTTT. Protein sequence: CASSLISMGQGTTYNSPLHF.

J is TRBJ2-2 and V is TRBV18, with D perhaps TRBD2 (5 bases). The CDR3 is 16 amino acids. The germline V and J ends were trimmed by 2 bases and 4 bases, with 14 bases remaining between them. Germline V gives CDR1 KGHSH, CDR2 LQKENI. CDR3 in amino acids: CASSPSEESFTGELFF. In nucleotides, the CDR3 is TGTGCCAGCTCACCATCGGAGGAATCCTTCACCGGGGAGCTGTTTTTT.

The sample holds a few counts of this clone. CDR3 amino acids: CASSLGVGGLNEQFF. The CDR3 DNA is TGTGCCAGCAGCTTAGGTGTGGGGGGGTTAAATGAGCAGTTCTTC. The chain couples TRBV11-2 to TRBJ2-1, with 7 bases lining up with TRBD2. The trim removed 1 base at V and 7 bases at J, leaving 7 bases unmatched. From germline, CDR1 is SGHAT and CDR2 FQNNGV. CDR3 length: 15 residues.

The V call is TRBV21-1, the J call TRBJ1-4; TRBD1, the table's D call, was not compared with the DNA. TRBV21-1 is classified as a pseudogene. The CDR3 spans 12 residues. Here the CDR3 DNA reads TGTGCCAGCAGCAAATGCAGCAGGTCGATGTTTTTT. Translation: CASSKCSRSMFF.

The chain carries TRBV3-1 (or the pseudogene TRBV3-2) and TRBJ2-5; D possibly corresponds to TRBD1 (7 bases). This CDR3 is built from 13 residues. Germline CDR1 LGHDT, CDR2 YNNKEL (reference sequence). V was shortened by 4 bases and J by 4 bases, with 10 bases between the two germline ends. This chain's CDR3 is CASSLQGGETQYF. The CDR3 coding sequence is TGTGCCAGCAGCCTTCAGGGGGGAGAGACCCAGTACTTC.

This clone was seen just once. V is TRBV9 and J is TRBJ2-5, with 9 nucleotides matching TRBD2. Germline V lookup: CDR1 SGDLS, CDR2 YYNGEE. The CDR3 has 15 residues. J gave up 5 bases and V 3 bases, and 8 bases lay outside the gene matches. The CDR3 DNA follows: TGTGCCAGCAGCGCGGGGACTAGCACTGGTGAGACCCAGTACTTC. It encodes CASSAGTSTGETQYF.

This chain connects TRBV5-5 to TRBJ2-3, with 10 bases aligning to TRBD1. The CDR3 extends over 15 amino acids. V gave up 3 bases and J gave up 5 bases; unmatched junction bases: 6. Per germline, CDR1 SGHKS and CDR2 YYEKEE (reference sequence). The CDR3 coding sequence is TGTGCCAGCAGCTCCGCCGGACAGGGGGGAGATACGCAGTATTTT. Its translation: CASSSAGQGGDTQYF.

This chain links TRBV7-2 with TRBJ2-7; TRBD1 aligns across 9 bases. The V segment lost 4 bases and the J segment 5 bases; nucleotides outside the gene matches: 6. This CDR3 is 14 amino acids long. Germline CDR1 SGHTA, CDR2 FQGNSA. The CDR3 bases are TGTGCCAGCAGCTCGGACAGGGGTTCCAACGAGCAGTACTTC. Its translation is CASSSDRGSNEQYF. The full variable domain, in which reference TRBV7-2 and TRBJ2-7 provide the parts outside the CDR3, is GAGVSQSPSNKVTEKGKDVELRCDPISGHTALYWYRQSLGQGLEFLIYFQGNSAPDKSGLPSDRFSAERTGGSVSTLTIQRTQQEDSAVYLCASSSDRGSNEQYFGPGTRLTVT.

The chain recombines TRBV13 with TRBJ1-4; TRBD1 might be the D (5 bases). Germline loops: CDR1 PRHDT, CDR2 FYEKMQ (reference sequence). Trimming removed 6 bases at V and 4 bases at J, with 12 bases between. There are 14 residues in the CDR3. CDR3 protein: CASSSTGVNEKLFF. Here the CDR3 DNA reads TGTGCCAGCAGTTCAACGGGGGTTAATGAAAAACTGTTTTTT.

The chain combines TRBV18 with TRBJ2-5; TRBD2 might be the D (6 bases). There are 13 residues in the CDR3. Per germline, CDR1 KGHSH and CDR2 LQKENI. The V end lost 3 bases, the J end lost 5 bases, and 10 bases lay between the germline ends. In DNA form, the CDR3 reads TGTGCCAGCTCACCGGTAGGAGGGGAGACCCAGTACTTC. Translated: CASSPVGGETQYF. Supplemented by reference TRBV18 and TRBJ2-5, the full variable domain reads NAGVMQNPRHLVRRRGQEARLRCSPMKGHSHVYWYRQLPEEGLKFMVYLQKENIIDESGMPKERFSAEFPKEGPSILRIQQVVRGDSAAYFCASSPVGGETQYFGPGTRLLVL.

The chain combines TRBV2 with TRBJ1-2; D is perhaps TRBD1 (5 bases). Trimming removed 6 bases from V and 5 bases from J, with 16 bases in between. The CDR3 length is 14 residues. Per germline, CDR1 SNHLY and CDR2 FYNNEI. CDR3 DNA sequence: TGTGCCAGCAGGACAGATAAAAACCCTTATGGCTACACCTTC. Protein sequence: CASRTDKNPYGYTF.

The chain has TRBV5-1 and TRBJ2-4; the match to TRBD1 covers 7 bases. CDR1 SGHRS and CDR2 YFSETQ come from the germline V gene. CDR3 size: 15 residues. V lost 5 bases and J lost 0; bases outside the gene matches: 5. The CDR3 DNA is TGCGCCAGCAGACGGGACAGCCTAGCCAAAAACATTCAGTACTTC. It translates to CASRRDSLAKNIQYF.

This clone was picked up one time. The J gene is TRBJ1-4, the V gene TRBV28; TRBD1 aligns across 7 bases. V lost 3 bases and J lost 13; bases outside the gene matches: 11. The V gene's germline CDR1 is MDHEN and CDR2 SYDVKM. The CDR3 spans 14 residues. CDR3 in DNA: TGTGCCAGCAGTTTTATTAGGTCAGGGGGGCGACTGTTTTTT. It encodes CASSFIRSGGRLFF.

The rearrangement uses TRBV2 and TRBJ2-1; D might be TRBD2 (7 bases). The CDR3 loop spans 15 amino acids. Between the trimmed V and J ends, which lost 8 bases and 0 bases, there was a span of 14 bases. Germline CDR1 reads SNHLY; CDR2 reads FYNNEI. The CDR3 region is CASGRGGSSYNEQFF. The CDR3 DNA reads TGTGCCAGCGGGAGGGGGGGGAGCTCCTACAATGAGCAGTTCTTC.

The gene calls are TRBV19 and TRBJ2-3; maybe TRBD1 (6 bases). From germline, CDR1 is LNHDA and CDR2 SQIVND (reference sequence). The CDR3 consists of 15 residues. V was cut by 6 bases and J by 0 bases, with 13 bases left in between. CDR3 region: CASSEQGLSTDTQYF. The CDR3 coding sequence is TGTGCCAGTAGCGAACAGGGTCTCAGCACAGATACGCAGTATTTT.

The V and J genes are TRBV27 and TRBJ2-5, with D perhaps TRBD2 (7 bases). Trimming shortened V by 0 bases and J by 5 bases, and 13 bases separated the two germline ends. The CDR3 has 15 residues. Germline lookup yields CDR1 MNHEY and CDR2 SMNVEV (reference sequence). Here the CDR3 DNA reads TGTGCCAGCAGTTTATCGGGGGGGCTAGGGGAGACCCAGTACTTC. Translation gives CASSLSGGLGETQYF.

This rearrangement joins TRBV5-4 to TRBJ1-1; 9 nucleotides match TRBD1. Germline V gene sequence: CDR1 SGHNT, CDR2 YYREEE (reference sequence). This CDR3 is built from 12 residues. Germline trimming cut 4 bases from V and 8 bases from J; bases unmatched to any gene: 3. CDR3 region: CASSPGQGEAFF. The CDR3 DNA reads as TGTGCCAGCAGCCCAGGACAGGGGGAAGCTTTCTTT.

This clone showed up just once. V gene TRBV7-8 combines with J gene TRBJ2-3; 14 positions match TRBD2. This CDR3 is 17 amino acids long. Germline V lookup: CDR1 SGHVS, CDR2 FQNEAQ. V trimming: 5 bases; J trimming: 6 bases; junction bases outside the gene matches: 10. DNA for the CDR3: TGTGCCAGCAGCCGTATTAGACTAGCGGGGGGGCCCGATACGCAGTATTTT. Its translation is CASSRIRLAGGPDTQYF.

This chain joins TRBV18 and TRBJ2-5, with 8 bases lining up with TRBD1. Germline CDR1 and CDR2: KGHSH and LQKENI. This CDR3 region has 15 residues. The J segment lost 4 bases and the V segment lost 6 bases, leaving 10 bases of the junction unmatched. The CDR3 loop reads CASSPRQGSAETQYF. As DNA, the CDR3 is TGTGCCAGCTCCCCTCGACAGGGGTCCGCAGAGACCCAGTACTTC.

The chain has TRBV30 and TRBJ1-4, with 7 nucleotides matching TRBD1. The CDR3 is 14 amino acids. After removal of 5 bases from V and 3 bases from J, the junction contained 6 bases not matched to a gene. Germline V gene data show CDR1 as GTSNPN and CDR2 as SVGIG (reference sequence). The CDR3 DNA sequence: TGTGCCTGGGACGTGGGACAGCCTAATGAAAAACTGTTTTTT. This codes for CAWDVGQPNEKLFF.

This rearrangement joins TRBV3-1 (or the pseudogene TRBV3-2) to TRBJ1-6; D ambiguous. The CDR3 sequence is 12 residues long. V gave up 2 bases and J gave up 10 bases, with 6 bases separating them. Germline CDR1 and CDR2: LGHDT and YNNKEL (reference sequence). CDR3 coding DNA: TGTGCCAGCAGCCAATCTTTCTCACCCCTCCACTTT. It is translated as CASSQSFSPLHF.

This chain uses TRBV3-1 (or the pseudogene TRBV3-2) with TRBJ2-5; 13 nucleotides line up with TRBD2. The CDR3 is 16 residues long. V dropped 5 bases and J dropped 0; count of bases not matched to a gene: 3. From germline, CDR1 is LGHDT and CDR2 YNNKEL (reference sequence). Written as DNA, the CDR3 is TGTGCCAGCAGCAGACTAGCGGGGGGTTACCAAGAGACCCAGTACTTC. Its translation: CASSRLAGGYQETQYF.

J is TRBJ2-5 and V is TRBV2, with 10 bases aligning to TRBD2. Trimming took 7 bases from V and 1 from J; bases not matched to a gene: 9. The CDR3 has 16 amino acids. CDR1 SNHLY and CDR2 FYNNEI come from the germline V gene. CDR3 loop: CASTQWTSGAQETQYF. Here the CDR3 DNA reads TGTGCCAGCACTCAATGGACTAGCGGAGCCCAAGAGACCCAGTACTTC. The variable domain in full, completed from reference TRBV2 and TRBJ2-5, reads EPEVTQTPSHQVTQMGQEVILRCVPISNHLYFYWYRQILGQKVEFLVSFYNNEISEKSEIFDDQFSVERPDGSNFTLKIRSTKLEDSAMYFCASTQWTSGAQETQYFGPGTRLLVL.